Each of the 20 T cell receptor beta chains below was sequenced from the same sample in a study of T cell responses to AZD1222 COVID-19 vaccine. The protocol was immunoSEQ multiplex PCR, while the TCRdb copy is restricted to in-frame clones and leaves out a portion. The repertoire has about 180,000 clones, 88% of them found once; the top ten carry 7.5% to 9.5%. The sequencing here drew on peripheral blood, taken on day 0 of AZD1222 vaccination. Receptors originate from an adult in good health.

The rearrangement uses TRBV7-2 and TRBJ2-4, with TRBD2 matching 13 bases. V dropped 5 bases and J dropped 5; count of bases not matched to a gene: 6. The CDR3 runs 16 residues. Germline CDR1 reads SGHTA; CDR2 reads FQGNSA. The CDR3 DNA sequence: TGTGCCAGCAGCCACTCAACTAGCGGGGGGGAAAACATTCAGTACTTC. Translating it yields CASSHSTSGGENIQYF.

The J gene is TRBJ2-1, the V gene TRBV18, with unresolved D. V lost 2 bases and J 3 bases, leaving 8 bases between the germline ends. This CDR3 spans 14 amino acids. CDR1 KGHSH and CDR2 LQKENI come from the germline V gene. The CDR3 reads CASSPGNLYNEQFF. The CDR3 DNA reads TGTGCCAGCTCACCAGGGAATCTCTACAATGAGCAGTTCTTC.

This clone has a handful of counts. The chain recombines TRBV29-1 with TRBJ1-1; D not resolved. V was shortened by 6 bases and J by 1 base, with 12 bases between the two germline ends. CDR1 and CDR2 (germline): SQVTM, ANQGSEA. This CDR3 has 13 residues. The CDR3 loop reads CSVCSRANTEAFF. The CDR3 DNA reads as TGCAGCGTCTGCTCTAGGGCGAACACTGAAGCTTTCTTT.

The rearrangement uses TRBV9 and TRBJ2-1; D is perhaps TRBD2 (5 bases). Germline V gene data show CDR1 as SGDLS and CDR2 as YYNGEE. The V and J ends lost 4 bases and 7 bases respectively, with 24 bases between them. The CDR3 extends over 17 amino acids. The CDR3 DNA reads as TGTGCCAGCAGCACCTACCCCCTATCTGGGGAGTGGAATGAGCAGTTCTTC. Amino acids: CASSTYPLSGEWNEQFF. The complete variable domain, with remaining parts taken from reference TRBV9 and TRBJ2-1, reads DSGVTQTPKHLITATGQRVTLRCSPRSGDLSVYWYQQSLDQGLQFLIQYYNGEERAKGNILERFSAQQFPDLHSELNLSSLELGDSALYFCASSTYPLSGEWNEQFFGPGTRLTVL.

The chain links TRBV5-5 to TRBJ2-5; 11 bases fit TRBD2. The germline gives CDR1 SGHKS, CDR2 YYEKEE (reference sequence). The CDR3 contains 15 residues. V shed 3 bases, J shed 4 bases, and the junction held 5 bases outside the gene matches. The CDR3: CASSYSGGALETQYF. The CDR3 DNA reads as TGTGCCAGCAGCTATAGCGGGGGGGCATTAGAGACCCAGTACTTC.

CDR3: CASSPTAGGSYNEQFF. CDR3 coding DNA: TGCGCCAGCAGCCCTACAGCAGGGGGCTCCTACAATGAGCAGTTCTTC. The V gene is TRBV5-1, the J gene TRBJ2-1, with 7 bases lining up with TRBD1. V trimming: 4 bases; J trimming: 0 bases; junction bases outside the gene matches: 7. The length of the CDR3 is 16 residues. Per the germline V gene, CDR1 is SGHRS and CDR2 is YFSETQ. Complete variable domain (other parts from reference TRBV5-1 and TRBJ2-1): KAGVTQTPRYLIKTRGQQVTLSCSPISGHRSVSWYQQTPGQGLQFLFEYFSETQRNKGNFPGRFSGRQFSNSRSEMNVSTLELGDSALYLCASSPTAGGSYNEQFFGPGTRLTVL.

The genes are TRBV5-1 and TRBJ2-1; the match to TRBD1 covers 8 bases. Germline assignment: CDR1 SGHRS and CDR2 YFSETQ. V lost 3 bases to trimming and J lost 9 bases; unmatched junction nucleotides: 8. The CDR3 contains 14 residues. CDR3 nucleotides: TGCGCCAGCAGCTCCGGACAGGGAGAAGGTGAGCAGTTCTTC. Its translation: CASSSGQGEGEQFF.

The J gene is TRBJ1-6, the V gene TRBV28, with a possible D match to TRBD1 (6 bases). Trimming left V 5 bases short and J 9 bases short, with 17 bases between. CDR3 size: 15 residues. Germline CDR1 is MDHEN and CDR2 is SYDVKM. The CDR3 sequence is CASSPSAGEGSPLHF. The CDR3 DNA sequence: TGTGCCAGCAGTCCGAGTGCAGGGGAGGGTTCACCCCTCCACTTT.

A single count supports this clone. J is TRBJ1-5 and V is TRBV28; D is unresolved. CDR1 and CDR2 (germline): MDHEN, SYDVKM. This CDR3 spans 12 amino acids. The germline V and J ends were trimmed by 6 bases and 4 bases, with 7 bases remaining between them. CDR3 in amino acids: CASRVGNQPQHF. The CDR3 coding sequence is TGTGCCAGCAGGGTGGGGAATCAGCCCCAGCATTTT.

The chain employs TRBV5-4 and TRBJ2-1; a weak D match, TRBD2 (5 bases). CDR1 and CDR2 (germline): SGHNT, YYREEE (reference sequence). V lost 4 bases and J 0 bases, leaving 11 bases between the germline ends. This CDR3 has 15 amino acids. The CDR3, as DNA: TGTGCCAGCAGCGATCCCACTAGCTCCTACAATGAGCAGTTCTTC. Translation: CASSDPTSSYNEQFF.

This rearrangement joins TRBV4-2 to TRBJ2-1, with 7 nucleotides matching TRBD1. After removal of 0 bases from V and 7 bases from J, the junction contained 9 bases not matched to a gene. The CDR3 is 16 amino acids. Germline CDR1 LGHNA, CDR2 YNFKEQ. The DNA for the CDR3 is TGTGCCAGCAGCCAAGATGCCGTGCCCAGGGGGAATGAGCAGTTCTTC. Translated: CASSQDAVPRGNEQFF.

This chain links TRBV9 with TRBJ1-1; the D gene is possibly TRBD1 (5 bases). Germline V lookup: CDR1 SGDLS, CDR2 YYNGEE. Trimming took 7 bases from V and 0 from J, leaving 10 bases between them. This CDR3 contains 13 residues. In nucleotides, the CDR3 is TGTGCCAGCTCGACAGACATGAACACTGAAGCTTTCTTT. Amino acids: CASSTDMNTEAFF.

The chain recombines TRBV6-5 with TRBJ2-2, with 9 positions matching TRBD1. Unmatched junction bases numbered 3, after V lost 4 bases and J lost 3 bases. CDR1 and CDR2 (germline): MNHEY, SVGAGI. The CDR3 length is 15 residues. The CDR3 nucleotides are TGTGCCAGCAGTTCACAGGGGGCAGACACCGGGGAGCTGTTTTTT. It yields the protein CASSSQGADTGELFF.

The sample holds one count of this clone. The V gene is TRBV7-9, the J gene TRBJ1-2; D perhaps matches TRBD1 (5 bases). This CDR3 comprises 15 residues. CDR1 is SEHNR and CDR2 is FQNEAQ in the germline V gene (reference sequence). V shed 5 bases and J shed 5 bases, with 18 bases lying between them. The CDR3 is CASSVDWDVGYGYTF. As DNA, the CDR3 is TGTGCCAGCAGCGTAGACTGGGACGTGGGGTATGGCTACACCTTC.

The chain uses TRBV4-3 and TRBJ1-1, with no clear D. Germline V gene sequence: CDR1 LGHNA, CDR2 YSLEER. V gave up 0 bases and J gave up 2 bases, with 7 bases separating them. This CDR3 contains 14 residues. The CDR3: CASSQDKYNTEAFF. In nucleotides, the CDR3 is TGCGCCAGCAGCCAAGATAAGTATAACACTGAAGCTTTCTTT.

V and J are TRBV28 and TRBJ2-3, with D perhaps matching TRBD2 (5 bases). The germline V and J ends were trimmed by 5 bases and 1 base, with 16 bases remaining between them. CDR3 size: 16 residues. Germline lookup yields CDR1 MDHEN and CDR2 SYDVKM. CDR3 DNA: TGTGCCAGCAGTCTCGGGCCCGGGAAGGGCACAGATACGCAGTATTTT. Encoded protein: CASSLGPGKGTDTQYF.

This sequence joins TRBV5-1 and TRBJ2-5; D unresolved. Germline V gene data show CDR1 as SGHRS and CDR2 as YFSETQ. This CDR3 contains 15 residues. Trimming left V 4 bases short and J 2 bases short, with 15 bases between. In DNA, the CDR3 is TGCGCCAGCAGCCTCCAGACACTTTCTCAAGAGACCCAGTACTTC. Protein sequence: CASSLQTLSQETQYF.

The chain is built from TRBV7-9 and TRBJ1-2; D not resolved. Germline V lookup: CDR1 SEHNR, CDR2 FQNEAQ (reference sequence). The CDR3 extends over 15 amino acids. V lost 1 base and J 4 bases, leaving 13 bases between the germline ends. In DNA, the CDR3 is TGTGCCAGCAGCTTAGAAGGTGGGAAGGGCTATGGCTACACCTTC. It yields the protein CASSLEGGKGYGYTF.

This clone was observed a single time. This chain connects TRBV19 to TRBJ1-5; D ambiguous. V was clipped by 7 bases and J by 4 bases, with 8 bases between them. Germline V gives CDR1 LNHDA, CDR2 SQIVND (reference sequence). The CDR3 sequence is 12 residues long. The CDR3 sequence: CASTLGNQPQHF. The CDR3 coding sequence is TGTGCCAGTACACTGGGGAATCAGCCCCAGCATTTT.

This clone appeared a few times. The chain employs TRBV4-2 and TRBJ1-2; possibly TRBD1 for D (6 bases). The CDR3 is 13 residues long. V gave up 5 bases and J gave up 8 bases, with 15 bases separating them. Per the germline V gene, CDR1 is LGHNA and CDR2 is YNFKEQ. CDR3 in DNA: TGTGCCAGCAGCGTACAGGGCCCGTCAGGCTACACCTTC. Its translation: CASSVQGPSGYTF.